This T cell receptor (beta chain) was sequenced for a study of blood T cell repertoires in COVID-19. The protocol was immunoSEQ multiplex PCR, while the TCRdb copy is restricted to in-frame clones and leaves out a portion. The sample comprises approximately 140,000 clones, over 75% of which are singletons, and 0.95% to 1.5% rests with the top ten. The CDR3 contains 15 residues. Germline loops: CDR1 MNHNS, CDR2 SASEGT. The trim removed 2 bases at V and 11 bases at J, leaving 14 bases unmatched. This clonotype was sampled from a woman aged 25 to 39 with acute COVID-19. The chain links TRBV6-1 to TRBJ1-1; 7 bases line up with TRBD1. The specimen was PBMCs or T cells enriched from blood (not recorded which). Here the CDR3 DNA reads TGTGCCAGCAGTGAACAAGGGACAGCTCTACCTTGGGCTTTCTTT. This translates into CASSEQGTALPWAFF.